The clone carrying this T cell receptor (beta chain) was counted between two and nine times. These data originate in a study of T-cell reconstitution after alpha-beta-depleted transplantation in children. Germline V gene lookup returns CDR1 SGHNT and CDR2 YYREEE (reference sequence). This CDR3 is 17 amino acids long. With 3 bases clipped from V and 6 bases from J, the junction kept 16 bases outside the gene matches. Preparation of the TCRbeta library involved a method that used unique molecular identifiers. TCRdb re-called the PCR reads with MiXCR, one entry per CDR3 protein. The repertoire consists of around 360,000 distinct CDR3 sequences, with around a tenth occurring once and the leading ten covering around 2.3%.

This clonotype originated in a human donor who donated a stem cell graft to a child with acute lymphoblastic leukemia. The J gene is TRBJ2-3, the V gene TRBV5-4; 7 nucleotides agree with TRBD2. The sample consisted of PBMCs from the stem cell graft donor, taken from the stem cell graft. This CDR3 reads CASSSKRGIPEEDTQYF. CDR3 bases: TGTGCCAGCAGCTCGAAGCGGGGTATCCCTGAGGAGGATACGCAGTATTTT.